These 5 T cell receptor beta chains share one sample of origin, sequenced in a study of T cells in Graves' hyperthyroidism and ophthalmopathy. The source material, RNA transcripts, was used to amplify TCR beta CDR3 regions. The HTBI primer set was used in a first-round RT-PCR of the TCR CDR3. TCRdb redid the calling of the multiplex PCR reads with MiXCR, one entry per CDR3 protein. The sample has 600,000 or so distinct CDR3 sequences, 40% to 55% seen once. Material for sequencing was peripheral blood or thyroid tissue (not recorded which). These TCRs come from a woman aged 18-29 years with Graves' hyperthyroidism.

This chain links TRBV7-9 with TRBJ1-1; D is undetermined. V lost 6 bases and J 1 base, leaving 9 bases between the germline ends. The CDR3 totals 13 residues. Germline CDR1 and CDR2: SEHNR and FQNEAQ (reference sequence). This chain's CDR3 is CASSFWGNTEAFF. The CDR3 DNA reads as TGTGCCAGCAGTTTTTGGGGGAACACTGAAGCTTTCTTT.

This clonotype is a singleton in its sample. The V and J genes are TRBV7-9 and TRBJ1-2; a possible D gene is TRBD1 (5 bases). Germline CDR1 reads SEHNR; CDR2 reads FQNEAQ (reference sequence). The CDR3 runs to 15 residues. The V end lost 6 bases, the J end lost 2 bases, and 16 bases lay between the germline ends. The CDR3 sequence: CASSFSQGENYGYTF. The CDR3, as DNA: TGTGCCAGCAGTTTTTCCCAGGGTGAGAACTATGGCTACACCTTC.

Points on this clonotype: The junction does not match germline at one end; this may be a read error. The CDR3 reads CATSDGGADGPQYF. DNA of the CDR3: TGTGCCACCAGTGATGGGGGGGCGGATGGACCCCAGTACTTC. The rearrangement links TRBV12-3 or TRBV12-4 to TRBJ2-5; maybe TRBD2 (7 bases). This CDR3 is 14 amino acids long.

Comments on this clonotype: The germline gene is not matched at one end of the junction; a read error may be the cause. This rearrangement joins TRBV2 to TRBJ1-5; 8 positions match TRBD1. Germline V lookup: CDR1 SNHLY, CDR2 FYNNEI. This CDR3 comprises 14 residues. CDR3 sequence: CASRQGANNEPQHF. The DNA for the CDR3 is TGTGCCAGCAGGCAGGGGGCGAACAATGAGCCCCAGCATTTT.

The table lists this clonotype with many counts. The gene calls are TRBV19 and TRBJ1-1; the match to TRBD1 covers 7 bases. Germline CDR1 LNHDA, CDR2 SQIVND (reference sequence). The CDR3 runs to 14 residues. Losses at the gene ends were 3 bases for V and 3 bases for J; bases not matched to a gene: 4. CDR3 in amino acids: CASSIGQVYTEAFF. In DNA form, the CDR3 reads TGTGCCAGTAGTATCGGACAGGTGTACACTGAAGCTTTCTTT.